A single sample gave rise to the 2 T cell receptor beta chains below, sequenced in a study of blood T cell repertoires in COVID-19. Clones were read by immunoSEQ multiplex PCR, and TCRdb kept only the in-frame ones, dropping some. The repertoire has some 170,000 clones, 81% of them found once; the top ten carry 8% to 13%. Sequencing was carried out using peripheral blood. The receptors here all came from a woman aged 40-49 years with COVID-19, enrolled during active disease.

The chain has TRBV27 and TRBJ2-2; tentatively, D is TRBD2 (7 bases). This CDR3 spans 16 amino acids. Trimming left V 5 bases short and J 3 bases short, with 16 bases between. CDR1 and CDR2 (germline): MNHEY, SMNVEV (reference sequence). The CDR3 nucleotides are TGTGCCAGCAGTAGGGAGGGAGGGGGGCACACCGGGGAGCTGTTTTTT. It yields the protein CASSREGGGHTGELFF.

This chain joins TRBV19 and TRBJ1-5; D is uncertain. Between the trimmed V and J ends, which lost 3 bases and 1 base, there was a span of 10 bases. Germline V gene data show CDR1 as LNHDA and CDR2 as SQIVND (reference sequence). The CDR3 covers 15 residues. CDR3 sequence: CASSIGGWSNQPQHF. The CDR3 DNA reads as TGTGCCAGTAGTATTGGAGGGTGGAGCAATCAGCCCCAGCATTTT.